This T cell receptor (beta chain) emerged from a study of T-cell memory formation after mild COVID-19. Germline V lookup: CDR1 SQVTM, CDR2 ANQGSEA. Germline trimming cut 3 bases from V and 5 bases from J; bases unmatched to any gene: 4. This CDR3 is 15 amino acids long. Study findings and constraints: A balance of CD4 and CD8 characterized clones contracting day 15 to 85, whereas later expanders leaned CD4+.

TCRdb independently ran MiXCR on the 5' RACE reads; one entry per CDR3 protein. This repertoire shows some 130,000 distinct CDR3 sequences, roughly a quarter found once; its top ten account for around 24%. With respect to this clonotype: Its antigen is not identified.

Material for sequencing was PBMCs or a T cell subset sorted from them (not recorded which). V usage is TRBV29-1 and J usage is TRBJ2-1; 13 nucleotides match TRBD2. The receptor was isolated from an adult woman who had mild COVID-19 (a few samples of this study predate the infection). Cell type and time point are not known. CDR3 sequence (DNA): TGCAGCGTTGATTTAGGACTAGCGGGAGACAATGAGCAGTTCTTC. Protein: CSVDLGLAGDNEQFF.